These 29 T cell receptor beta chains came from one sample sequenced in a study of T-cell reconstitution after alpha-beta-depleted transplantation in children. Using unique molecular identifiers, the investigators prepared the TCRbeta library. TCRdb used MiXCR to reprocess the PCR reads, holding one entry per CDR3 protein. Of under 250,000 distinct CDR3 sequences in the sample, about 24% were seen once. Sequencing was performed on PBMCs, mostly from graft donor cells, taken 360 days after TCRalphabeta/CD19-depleted stem cell transplant. Source of these receptors: a female patient aged 2-15 years who had a stem cell transplant for congenital amegakaryocytic thrombocytopenia, so the T cells may come from the graft donor.

V and J are TRBV7-6 and TRBJ2-1; 13 nucleotides align to TRBD2. Per germline, CDR1 SGHVS and CDR2 FNYEAQ. The CDR3 has 16 residues. With 5 bases clipped from V and 8 bases from J, the junction kept 9 bases outside the gene matches. CDR3 amino acids: CASSPGLAGEGDEQFF. CDR3 bases: TGTGCCAGCAGCCCTGGACTAGCGGGAGAGGGAGATGAGCAGTTCTTC.

The chain has TRBV4-1 and TRBJ1-5; maybe TRBD1 (5 bases). CDR1 is MGHRA, CDR2 YSYEKL, per germline. Between the trimmed V and J ends, which lost 0 bases and 5 bases, there was a span of 11 bases. CDR3 length equals 15 residues. The CDR3 region has the DNA TGCGCCAGCAGCCAAGATCGCGACAGATATCAGCCCCAGCATTTT. It translates to CASSQDRDRYQPQHF.

This clonotype occurred a few times. The chain has TRBV9 and TRBJ2-7; a possible D gene is TRBD1 (5 bases). This CDR3 is built from 15 residues. CDR1 SGDLS and CDR2 YYNGEE come from the germline V gene. V was clipped by 0 bases and J by 3 bases, with 13 bases between them. The CDR3 DNA is TGTGCCAGCAGCGTAGCCGCGACAGAGATCTACGAGCAGTACTTC. It yields the protein CASSVAATEIYEQYF.

V is TRBV3-1 and J is TRBJ2-3; maybe TRBD2 (6 bases). This CDR3 is built from 16 residues. Germline lookup yields CDR1 LGHDT and CDR2 YNNKEL (reference sequence). V lost 5 bases and J lost 6, with 21 bases in between. The CDR3 sequence: CASSVFRDLLSDTQYF. The CDR3 coding sequence is TGTGCCAGCAGCGTTTTTCGGGACTTGCTTTCGGATACGCAGTATTTT.

The chain is built from TRBV25-1 and TRBJ2-3; D perhaps matches TRBD1 (6 bases). Germline CDR1 and CDR2: MGHDK and SYGVNS. V was trimmed by 4 bases and J by 0 bases, leaving 14 bases between them. The CDR3 length is 16 residues. CDR3 bases: TGTGCCAGCAGTGCGTATACAGGGCGAAGCACAGATACGCAGTATTTT. Translation gives CASSAYTGRSTDTQYF.

Regarding this clonotype: This could be a read error, since a much larger clone is one nucleotide away. V and J are TRBV25-1 and TRBJ2-7; TRBD1 aligns across 7 bases. CDR3 length: 13 amino acids. V was clipped by 5 bases and J by 3 bases; unmatched bases: 4. The germline V gene has CDR1 MGHDK and CDR2 SYGVNS. As DNA, the CDR3 is TGTGCCAGCAGTCGGGACAGTTTCTACGAGCAGTACTTC. Translation gives CASSRDSFYEQYF.

This clonotype was counted only a few times. CDR3 bases: TGTGCCAGCAGCTTATTCTTTCTCGGCACAGATACGCAGTATTTT. Its translation is CASSLFFLGTDTQYF. This chain connects TRBV11-2 to TRBJ2-3; D call uncertain. The ends were cut back, 2 bases at V and 1 base at J, with 10 bases in the middle. Germline CDR1 is SGHAT and CDR2 is FQNNGV. The CDR3 sequence is 15 residues long.

The genes are TRBV4-2 and TRBJ2-2, with a tentative D call TRBD2 (6 bases). Trimming left V 0 bases short and J 6 bases short, with 14 bases between. The CDR3 runs 16 residues. Per germline, CDR1 LGHNA and CDR2 YNFKEQ. CDR3 sequence reads: CASSQDVGRTSGELFF. The CDR3 nucleotides read TGTGCCAGCAGCCAAGATGTAGGGAGGACGTCCGGGGAGCTGTTTTTT.

The gene calls are TRBV29-1 and TRBJ1-1; D unresolved. The germline V gene encodes CDR1 SQVTM and CDR2 ANQGSEA. Between the trimmed V and J ends, which lost 6 bases and 6 bases, there was a span of 5 bases. The CDR3 totals 9 residues. The CDR3 protein is CSVGPEAFF. As DNA, the CDR3 is TGCAGCGTCGGACCTGAAGCTTTCTTT.

The rearrangement joins TRBV6-2 or TRBV6-3 to TRBJ2-7; TRBD2 might be the D (5 bases). Looked up from germline, CDR1 is MNHEY and CDR2 is SVGEGT. This CDR3 region has 14 residues. The V gene lost 6 bases and the J gene lost 3 bases, with 15 bases spanning the gap. The CDR3 region has the DNA TGTGCCAGCAGAGATAGCGTGGTTTACTACGAGCAGTACTTC. Protein sequence: CASRDSVVYYEQYF.

This clonotype was counted at least ten times. The genes are TRBV3-1 and TRBJ2-4; tentative D call: TRBD2 (6 bases). This CDR3 has 17 residues. Germline V CDR1 and CDR2: LGHDT, YNNKEL (reference sequence). The V end lost 1 base, the J end lost 0 bases, and 13 bases lay between the germline ends. The CDR3 here is CASSQGGATLAKNIQYF. The CDR3, as DNA: TGTGCCAGCAGCCAAGGCGGGGCTACCTTAGCCAAAAACATTCAGTACTTC.

This clonotype was seen a single time. A much larger clone differs from this one at a single base, so this may be a read error. The chain is built from TRBV5-1 and TRBJ1-6, with 7 bases lining up with TRBD1. This CDR3 has 13 residues. Germline lookup yields CDR1 SGHRS and CDR2 YFSETQ. CDR3 in amino acids: CASTWDRNSPVHF. The CDR3 DNA is TGCGCCAGCACCTGGGACAGAAATTCACCCGTCCACTTT.

This chain links TRBV5-1 with TRBJ1-2; TRBD1 matches at 7 bases. Germline CDR1 SGHRS, CDR2 YFSETQ. J gave up 7 bases and V 4 bases, and 16 bases lay outside the gene matches. The CDR3 is 16 residues long. The CDR3 DNA is TGCGCCAGCAGCCCCAGACAGGGTAGGACAGCGTCTGGCTACACCTTC. The encoded protein is CASSPRQGRTASGYTF.

The table lists this clonotype with a few counts. J is TRBJ1-1 and V is TRBV28, with no clear D. V shed 6 bases and J shed 11 bases, with 16 bases lying between them. Germline loops: CDR1 MDHEN, CDR2 SYDVKM. The length of the CDR3 is 12 residues. CDR3 residues: CASSLFLSPAFF. For the CDR3, the DNA is TGTGCCAGCAGCCTCTTTTTATCTCCGGCTTTCTTT.

This chain links TRBV7-7 with TRBJ2-5; D not resolved. The CDR3 runs to 14 residues. Trimming cost V 3 bases and J 4 bases, with 12 bases left between them. Germline lookup yields CDR1 SSHAT and CDR2 FNYEAQ (reference sequence). CDR3 nucleotides: TGTGCCAGCAGCTTTCTTGGTGAGGTAGAGACCCAGTACTTC. Translated, it gives CASSFLGEVETQYF. Full variable domain (remainder filled in from reference TRBV7-7 and TRBJ2-5): GAGVSQSPRYKVTKRGQDVTLRCDPISSHATLYWYQQALGQGPEFLTYFNYEAQPDKSGLPSDRFSAERPEGSISTLTIQRTEQRDSAMYRCASSFLGEVETQYFGPGTRLLVL.

CDR3 in amino acids: CAISESAGRSLYTF. The CDR3 DNA follows: TGTGCCATCAGTGAGTCGGCCGGCAGATCGTTGTACACCTTC. The chain joins TRBV10-3 to TRBJ1-2; D ambiguous. Trimming left V 0 bases short and J 11 bases short, with 16 bases between. The CDR3 runs to 14 residues. Per germline, CDR1 ENHRY and CDR2 SYGVKD.

This chain joins TRBV20-1 and TRBJ1-1; D may be TRBD1 (6 bases). Germline CDR1 is DFQATT and CDR2 is SNEGSKA (reference sequence). V lost 6 bases, J lost 6 bases, and 17 bases lay in between. The CDR3 runs 13 residues. The CDR3 spells CSASKDSFAEAFF. The CDR3, as DNA: TGCAGTGCCTCCAAGGACAGTTTCGCTGAAGCTTTCTTT.

The chain recombines TRBV12-3 or TRBV12-4 with TRBJ1-1, with D unresolved. Trimming shortened V by 7 bases and J by 6 bases, and 9 bases separated the two germline ends. This CDR3 region has 11 residues. The CDR3 coding sequence is TGTGCCAGCACAGCCTCGTCTGAAGCTTTCTTT. Protein: CASTASSEAFF.

The table lists this clonotype with a few counts. CDR3 loop: CASSPIAAPTDTQYF. The CDR3 nucleotides are TGTGCCAGCAGCCCGATAGCGGCCCCCACAGATACGCAGTATTTT. The chain couples TRBV3-1 to TRBJ2-3; a weak D match, TRBD2 (6 bases). In germline, CDR1 is LGHDT, CDR2 YNNKEL (reference sequence). The CDR3 totals 15 residues. V shed 4 bases and J shed 2 bases, with 13 bases lying between them.

This clonotype was recorded once. One end of the junction varies from germline; a read error may be responsible. J is TRBJ2-2 and V is TRBV18; no firm D call. The CDR3 has 15 residues. Germline V lookup: CDR1 KGHSH, CDR2 LQKENI. CDR3 nucleotide sequence: TGTGCCAGCTCACCCACTTCCCCGAACACCGGGCAGCTGTTTTTT. Its protein is CASSPTSPNTGQLFF.

This clonotype was counted a few times. V gene TRBV28 combines with J gene TRBJ2-7; D uncertain. This CDR3 contains 10 residues. Deletions cut 3 bases from V and 5 bases from J, with 2 bases between. Germline V gives CDR1 MDHEN, CDR2 SYDVKM. The CDR3 loop is CASSFNEQYF. The CDR3 DNA follows: TGTGCCAGCAGTTTTAACGAGCAGTACTTC.

V usage is TRBV6-5 and J usage is TRBJ2-1; 11 nucleotides agree with TRBD2. The CDR3 has 18 amino acids. J gave up 2 bases and V 0 bases, and 6 bases lay outside the gene matches. Germline CDR1 reads MNHEY; CDR2 reads SVGAGI. The chain's CDR3 is CASSYSPVAGGPYNEQFF. CDR3 DNA sequence: TGTGCCAGCAGTTACTCTCCCGTAGCGGGAGGGCCCTACAATGAGCAGTTCTTC.

The CDR3 is CATSDAPGTGGSAGELFF. In DNA form, the CDR3 reads TGTGCCACCAGTGATGCCCCCGGGACAGGGGGTTCGGCCGGGGAGCTGTTTTTT. This sequence joins TRBV24-1 and TRBJ2-2; 11 nucleotides line up with TRBD1. V shed 3 bases, J shed 6 bases, and the junction held 11 bases outside the gene matches. The CDR3 is made up of 18 amino acids. CDR1 KGHDR and CDR2 SFDVKD come from the germline V gene.

Only a few counts were recorded for this clonotype. V and J are TRBV7-2 and TRBJ2-7; no reliable D call. The CDR3 is 15 amino acids. Germline CDR1 is SGHTA and CDR2 is FQGNSA. Trimming stripped 5 bases from V and 3 bases from J, with 17 bases between. The CDR3 protein is CASSAIVQVDYEQYF. The DNA for the CDR3 is TGTGCCAGCAGCGCAATCGTCCAGGTGGACTACGAGCAGTACTTC.

This clonotype was recorded a few times. This rearrangement joins TRBV11-3 to TRBJ2-2; 11 positions agree with TRBD2. After removal of 2 bases from V and 5 bases from J, the junction contained 4 bases not matched to a gene. Germline CDR1 and CDR2: SGHNT and YENEEA. The CDR3 loop spans 16 amino acids. The CDR3 coding sequence is TGTGCCAGCAGCTTAATGTCTAGCGGGAGGACCGGGGAGCTGTTTTTT. Its translation: CASSLMSSGRTGELFF.

V and J are TRBV6-5 and TRBJ2-5, with D tentatively TRBD1 or TRBD2 (5 bases each). The CDR3 covers 17 residues. Germline V gene sequence: CDR1 MNHEY, CDR2 SVGAGI. V lost 2 bases, J lost 4 bases, and 20 bases lay in between. The DNA for the CDR3 is TGTGCCAGCAGTTACCACCGGGACCGCCAAACGATAGAGACCCAGTACTTC. This encodes CASSYHRDRQTIETQYF.

This clonotype was found a few times. This rearrangement joins TRBV12-3 or TRBV12-4 to TRBJ2-7; D ambiguous. CDR3 length: 12 amino acids. V was shortened by 2 bases and J by 5 bases, with 7 bases between the two germline ends. In DNA, the CDR3 is TGTGCCAGCAGTTTAATAGGGCACGAGCAGTACTTC. This gives the protein CASSLIGHEQYF.

This clonotype occurred a few times. V is TRBV18 and J is TRBJ2-1; D may be TRBD1 (6 bases). Trimming took off 3 bases at V and 3 bases at J, with 12 bases between the two ends. Germline V lookup: CDR1 KGHSH, CDR2 LQKENI. This CDR3 has 15 amino acids. Written as DNA, the CDR3 is TGTGCCAGCTCACCTACCCGGGACATCTACAATGAGCAGTTCTTC. Translated, it gives CASSPTRDIYNEQFF.

The V call is TRBV20-1, the J call TRBJ2-7; 7 bases are shared with TRBD2. The junction had 6 bases not matched to a gene; V was cut back by 5 bases and J by 2 bases. Germline values: CDR1 DFQATT, CDR2 SNEGSKA (reference sequence). The CDR3 totals 13 residues. In DNA, the CDR3 is TGCAGTGCTGGGGACTACGACCCCTACGAGCAGTACTTC. Protein product: CSAGDYDPYEQYF.